One sample yielded the 31 T cell receptor beta chains listed below, sequenced in a study of blood T cell repertoires in COVID-19. Only in-frame clones appear in the TCRdb table, and some are missing; sequencing was by immunoSEQ multiplex PCR. This table holds about 300,000 clones, 86% found once. The material sequenced was peripheral blood. The receptors stem from a woman aged 50 to 60 with acute or convalescent COVID-19.

V gene TRBV11-2 combines with J gene TRBJ2-5; no clear D. This CDR3 has 12 residues. V dropped 0 bases and J dropped 5 bases, with 4 bases sitting between them. CDR1 is SGHAT, CDR2 FQNNGV, per germline. DNA of the CDR3: TGTGCCAGCAGCTTAGATCGGGAGACCCAGTACTTC. Translating gives CASSLDRETQYF.

J is TRBJ2-7 and V is TRBV19; the D gene is possibly TRBD2 (6 bases). The length of the CDR3 is 13 residues. CDR1 is LNHDA, CDR2 SQIVND, per germline (reference sequence). V shed 3 bases and J shed 6 bases, with 12 bases lying between them. CDR3 in DNA: TGTGCCAGTAGTATCTGGGGGGTGAGCGAGCAGTACTTC. Its translation is CASSIWGVSEQYF.

The chain links TRBV28 to TRBJ2-7; 11 positions match TRBD2. The germline CDR1 and CDR2 sequences are MDHEN and SYDVKM. The ends lost 1 base at V and 3 bases at J; junction bases unmatched: 8. This CDR3 is built from 17 residues. The chain's CDR3 is CASSLSMTSGVNYEQYF. CDR3 in DNA: TGTGCCAGCAGTTTATCCATGACTAGCGGGGTTAACTACGAGCAGTACTTC. The complete variable domain, with remaining parts taken from reference TRBV28 and TRBJ2-7, reads DVKVTQSSRYLVKRTGEKVFLECVQDMDHENMFWYRQDPGLGLRLIYFSYDVKMKEKGDIPEGYSVSREKKERFSLILESASTNQTSMYLCASSLSMTSGVNYEQYFGPGTRLTVT.

The V and J genes are TRBV12-3 or TRBV12-4 and TRBJ2-7; tentative D call: TRBD1 (7 bases). The CDR3 contains 13 residues. Trimming left V 7 bases short and J 9 bases short, with 19 bases between. The chain's CDR3 is CASTAGQSLGQYF. CDR3 DNA: TGTGCCAGCACCGCGGGACAGAGCCTCGGGCAGTACTTC.

J is TRBJ1-2 and V is TRBV6-1; maybe TRBD1 (6 bases). Trimming stripped 1 base from V and 2 bases from J, with 8 bases between. This CDR3 has 14 residues. The germline V gene encodes CDR1 MNHNS and CDR2 SASEGT. The CDR3 coding sequence is TGTGCCAGCAGTGAAGGGACAGCAAACTATGGCTACACCTTC. Its translation: CASSEGTANYGYTF.

The chain recombines TRBV6-2 or TRBV6-3 with TRBJ2-3; 14 bases map to TRBD2. Trimming cost V 2 bases and J 6 bases; bases outside gene matches: 19. CDR3 length: 21 residues. Germline V gives CDR1 MNHEY, CDR2 SVGEGT. CDR3 protein: CASSYVWAARLAGGPGDTQYF. The CDR3 DNA reads TGTGCCAGCAGTTACGTGTGGGCCGCAAGACTAGCGGGAGGGCCGGGGGATACGCAGTATTTT.

The chain recombines TRBV28 with TRBJ1-1; no clear D gene. The CDR3 extends over 14 amino acids. Germline V gives CDR1 MDHEN, CDR2 SYDVKM. V lost 2 bases to trimming and J lost 2 bases, with 9 bases between them. CDR3 coding DNA: TGTGCCAGCAGTTTAATACACCCTAACACTGAAGCTTTCTTT. It encodes CASSLIHPNTEAFF.

This sequence joins TRBV4-3 and TRBJ1-6; D gene uncertain. Germline lookup yields CDR1 LGHNA and CDR2 YSLEER. V lost 0 bases to trimming and J lost 4 bases, with 4 bases between them. This CDR3 spans 14 amino acids. Written as DNA, the CDR3 is TGCGCCAGCAGCCAAGAACAGTATAATTCACCCCTCCACTTT. It encodes CASSQEQYNSPLHF.

The genes are TRBV9 and TRBJ2-5; 8 positions match TRBD1. V trimming: 3 bases; J trimming: 5 bases; junction bases outside the gene matches: 9. Germline V gene lookup returns CDR1 SGDLS and CDR2 YYNGEE. The CDR3 runs to 15 residues. CDR3 sequence reads: CASSGTGQGRETQYF. The CDR3 nucleotides are TGTGCCAGCAGCGGTACCGGACAGGGTCGTGAGACCCAGTACTTC.

This rearrangement joins TRBV28 to TRBJ2-7; tentative D call: TRBD1 (5 bases). This CDR3 comprises 14 residues. Deletions cut 3 bases from V and 1 base from J, with 10 bases between. Germline V gene sequence: CDR1 MDHEN, CDR2 SYDVKM. This CDR3 reads CASSLQGPSYEQYF. The CDR3, as DNA: TGTGCCAGCAGTTTGCAGGGCCCTTCCTACGAGCAGTACTTC.

This clone was seen more than once but under ten times. V gene TRBV15 combines with J gene TRBJ2-3, with D unclear. Between the trimmed V and J ends, which lost 3 bases and 5 bases, there was a span of 9 bases. The CDR3 loop spans 13 amino acids. The V gene's germline CDR1 is LNHNV and CDR2 YYDKDF (reference sequence). The CDR3 bases are TGTGCCACCAGCAGTTCCCCATTAGATACGCAGTATTTT. Residues: CATSSSPLDTQYF.

This clone has just a few counts. The genes are TRBV4-1 and TRBJ2-2, with 8 nucleotides matching TRBD1. The germline gives CDR1 MGHRA, CDR2 YSYEKL. V shed 0 bases, J shed 5 bases, and the junction held 5 bases outside the gene matches. The CDR3 length is 16 residues. This CDR3 is CASSQDQGARTGELFF. CDR3 sequence (DNA): TGCGCCAGCAGCCAAGATCAGGGGGCGAGGACCGGGGAGCTGTTTTTT.

The chain couples TRBV27 to TRBJ1-2; 7 bases agree with TRBD1. Germline V gene sequence: CDR1 MNHEY, CDR2 SMNVEV (reference sequence). The CDR3 consists of 13 residues. J gave up 4 bases and V 3 bases, and 2 bases lay outside the gene matches. The DNA of the CDR3 is TGTGCCAGCAGTTTTGGGACAGCCTATGGCTACACCTTC. Translation: CASSFGTAYGYTF.

The CDR3 sequence is CASSEGAHRFSGNTIYF. The CDR3 bases are TGTGCCAGCAGTGAGGGGGCCCATAGGTTTTCTGGAAACACCATATATTTT. This chain joins TRBV6-1 and TRBJ1-3, with D perhaps TRBD1 (6 bases). CDR3 size: 17 residues. The germline gives CDR1 MNHNS, CDR2 SASEGT. Trimming removed 3 bases at V and 1 base at J, with 16 bases between.

This clone was seen only once. V and J are TRBV24-1 and TRBJ2-3; 15 positions match TRBD2. The V gene's germline CDR1 is KGHDR and CDR2 SFDVKD. J lost 1 base, V lost 1 base, and 8 bases had no gene match. CDR3 length: 20 residues. CDR3 in DNA: TGTGCCACCAGTGATTTTCCGGGACTAGCGGGAGGTATTGGCACAGATACGCAGTATTTT. Its translation: CATSDFPGLAGGIGTDTQYF.

J is TRBJ2-1 and V is TRBV5-6; 10 bases agree with TRBD2. The CDR3 contains 14 residues. The J segment lost 8 bases and the V segment lost 1 base, leaving 3 bases of the junction unmatched. Looked up from germline, CDR1 is SGHDT and CDR2 is YYEEEE. CDR3 coding DNA: TGTGCCAGCAGCTTGCTAGCGGGAGATGATGAGCAGTTCTTC. Amino acid sequence: CASSLLAGDDEQFF.

This rearrangement joins TRBV10-3 to TRBJ2-7; TRBD2 aligns across 7 bases. The germline gives CDR1 ENHRY, CDR2 SYGVKD. V trimming: 4 bases; J trimming: 5 bases; junction bases outside the gene matches: 5. The CDR3 is made up of 13 amino acids. Here the CDR3 reads CAISVEGRDEQYF. The CDR3 DNA sequence: TGTGCCATCAGTGTGGAGGGGAGGGACGAGCAGTACTTC.

This rearrangement joins TRBV11-2 to TRBJ2-2; D is unclear. The CDR3 runs 14 residues. Between the trimmed V and J ends, which lost 3 bases and 1 base, there was a span of 6 bases. Germline CDR1 and CDR2: SGHAT and FQNNGV. CDR3 sequence: CASSFTGNTGELFF. The CDR3, as DNA: TGTGCCAGCAGCTTTACGGGGAACACCGGGGAGCTGTTTTTT.

The chain couples TRBV24-1 to TRBJ2-5; 7 bases line up with TRBD2. With V trimmed by 6 bases and J by 4 bases, 1 base remained unmatched. The CDR3 length is 12 residues. Germline V gene sequence: CDR1 KGHDR, CDR2 SFDVKD. The CDR3 DNA follows: TGTGCCACCAGTCCGGGAGGAGAGACCCAGTACTTC. Protein: CATSPGGETQYF.

The chain recombines TRBV9 with TRBJ2-1; the match to TRBD2 covers 12 bases. With 3 bases clipped from V and 8 bases from J, the junction kept 9 bases outside the gene matches. Per the germline V gene, CDR1 is SGDLS and CDR2 is YYNGEE. CDR3 length: 16 residues. CDR3 in DNA: TGTGCCAGCAGCGCTTCTAGCGGGAGGGCCGACCATGAGCAGTTCTTC. It translates to CASSASSGRADHEQFF.

The genes are TRBV7-2 and TRBJ1-1; D is undetermined. This CDR3 has 14 residues. Germline assignment: CDR1 SGHTA and CDR2 FQGNSA. Trimming pared 0 bases from V and 3 bases from J, leaving 8 bases between. CDR3 residues: CASSLAAGYTEAFF. CDR3 DNA sequence: TGTGCCAGCAGCTTAGCGGCAGGCTACACTGAAGCTTTCTTT.

This rearrangement joins TRBV24-1 to TRBJ2-1; 14 nucleotides agree with TRBD2. The germline gives CDR1 KGHDR, CDR2 SFDVKD. V was clipped by 7 bases and J by 8 bases; unmatched bases: 3. This CDR3 region has 14 residues. The CDR3 is CATRGTSGRHEQFF. CDR3 DNA sequence: TGTGCCACCAGAGGGACTAGCGGGAGACATGAGCAGTTCTTC.

The chain carries TRBV11-2 and TRBJ2-7, with D maybe TRBD1 (5 bases). CDR3 size: 14 residues. V was clipped by 0 bases and J by 7 bases, with 13 bases between them. Germline V gene data show CDR1 as SGHAT and CDR2 as FQNNGV. The CDR3 here is CASSLDREAEEQYF. CDR3 DNA sequence: TGTGCCAGCAGCTTAGACAGGGAAGCAGAAGAGCAGTACTTC.

The J gene is TRBJ2-3, the V gene TRBV28; the match to TRBD2 covers 7 bases. The V and J ends lost 8 bases and 1 base, in that order; junction bases with no gene match: 12. Germline loops: CDR1 MDHEN, CDR2 SYDVKM. The CDR3 totals 16 residues. The CDR3 bases are TGTGCCAGCCATGCCAGGAATCTAGCGGGCACAGATACGCAGTATTTT. Its protein product is CASHARNLAGTDTQYF.

This clone showed up just once. The CDR3 loop is CASSPRDSGSRYEQYF. DNA of the CDR3: TGTGCCAGCTCACCGCGTGATAGCGGGAGCAGGTACGAGCAGTACTTC. The chain combines TRBV18 with TRBJ2-7; the match to TRBD2 covers 9 bases. CDR3 size: 16 residues. CDR1 and CDR2 from the germline V gene are KGHSH and LQKENI. The V segment lost 3 bases and the J segment 4 bases; nucleotides outside the gene matches: 10.

J is TRBJ2-3 and V is TRBV7-6, with 9 bases identical to TRBD2. CDR3 length equals 20 residues. V trimming: 1 base; J trimming: 6 bases; junction bases outside the gene matches: 20. The germline CDR1 and CDR2 sequences are SGHVS and FNYEAQ. The chain's CDR3 is CASSLGLAASGILSFDTQYF. CDR3 in DNA: TGTGCCAGCAGCTTAGGGTTGGCGGCTAGCGGGATCTTGAGTTTTGATACGCAGTATTTT.

The chain recombines TRBV28 with TRBJ1-2; TRBD1 matches 10 bases. Germline assignment: CDR1 MDHEN and CDR2 SYDVKM. The CDR3 is 14 residues long. V gave up 2 bases and J gave up 5 bases; unmatched junction bases: 2. Here the CDR3 reads CASSLRGQGYGYTF. The DNA of the CDR3 is TGTGCCAGCAGTTTAAGGGGACAGGGGTATGGCTACACCTTC.

The chain is built from TRBV4-1 and TRBJ1-5; no clear D gene. Germline assignment: CDR1 MGHRA and CDR2 YSYEKL. This CDR3 is built from 13 residues. Trimming removed 3 bases at V and 9 bases at J, with 12 bases between. CDR3 protein: CASSHPSGLPQHF. CDR3 sequence (DNA): TGCGCCAGCAGCCACCCCTCAGGCCTGCCCCAGCATTTT.

DNA of the CDR3: TGTGCCAGCAGCTCTACAGGGGGACATCAGCCCCAGCATTTT. It is translated as CASSSTGGHQPQHF. This sequence joins TRBV7-2 and TRBJ1-5; 8 bases line up with TRBD1. The CDR3 runs to 14 residues. Germline lookup yields CDR1 SGHTA and CDR2 FQGNSA. V was pared by 4 bases and J by 5 bases, with 4 bases of the junction left unmatched. The entire variable domain, with the rest obtained from reference TRBV7-2 and TRBJ1-5, is as follows: GAGVSQSPSNKVTEKGKDVELRCDPISGHTALYWYRQSLGQGLEFLIYFQGNSAPDKSGLPSDRFSAERTGGSVSTLTIQRTQQEDSAVYLCASSSTGGHQPQHFGDGTRLSIL.

This clone was detected a few times. The chain uses TRBV10-3 and TRBJ2-5; a weak D match, TRBD2 (6 bases). The CDR3 consists of 13 residues. Germline CDR1 ENHRY, CDR2 SYGVKD. V was cut by 7 bases and J by 2 bases, with 11 bases left in between. CDR3 sequence: CAIKAGPQETQYF. In nucleotides, the CDR3 is TGTGCCATCAAGGCGGGGCCTCAAGAGACCCAGTACTTC.

This sequence joins TRBV6-4 and TRBJ1-5; maybe TRBD1 (6 bases). Germline assignment: CDR1 MRHNA and CDR2 SNTAGT. The CDR3 length is 13 residues. Trimming took off 6 bases at V and 9 bases at J, with 15 bases between the two ends. The CDR3 loop is CASSQQGGGPQHF. CDR3 nucleotide sequence: TGTGCCAGCAGCCAACAGGGTGGGGGGCCCCAGCATTTT.